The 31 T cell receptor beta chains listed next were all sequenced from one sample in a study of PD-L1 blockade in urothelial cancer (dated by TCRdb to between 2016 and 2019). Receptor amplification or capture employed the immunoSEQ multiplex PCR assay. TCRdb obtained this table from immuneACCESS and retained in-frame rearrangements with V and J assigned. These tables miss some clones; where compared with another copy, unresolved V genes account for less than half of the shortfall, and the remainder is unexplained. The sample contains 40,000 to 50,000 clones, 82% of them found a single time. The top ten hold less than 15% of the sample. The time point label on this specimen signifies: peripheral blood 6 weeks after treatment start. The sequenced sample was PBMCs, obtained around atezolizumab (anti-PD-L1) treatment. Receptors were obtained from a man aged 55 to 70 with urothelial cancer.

The CDR3 DNA reads as TGTGCCAGCAGCGCTGGACTGATCGGTTTTTTT. Its translation: CASSAGLIGFF. V gene TRBV2 combines with J gene TRBJ1-4; D is uncertain. The germline gives CDR1 SNHLY, CDR2 FYNNEI. The V end was cut by 6 bases, the J end by 17 bases, with 16 bases between. The CDR3 covers 11 residues.

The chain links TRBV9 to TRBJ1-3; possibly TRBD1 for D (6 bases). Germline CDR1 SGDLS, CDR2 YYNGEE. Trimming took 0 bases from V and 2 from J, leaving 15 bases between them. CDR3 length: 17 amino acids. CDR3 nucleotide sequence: TGTGCCAGCAGCGTAGCTATAGGTCAGGGGACTGGAAACACCATATATTTT. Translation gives CASSVAIGQGTGNTIYF.

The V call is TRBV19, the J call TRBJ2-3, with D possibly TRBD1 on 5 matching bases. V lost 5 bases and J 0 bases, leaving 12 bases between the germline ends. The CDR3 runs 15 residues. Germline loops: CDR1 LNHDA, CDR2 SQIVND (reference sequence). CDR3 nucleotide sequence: TGTGCCAGTAGTCTCTTAGGGGCCAGCACAGATACGCAGTATTTT. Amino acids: CASSLLGASTDTQYF. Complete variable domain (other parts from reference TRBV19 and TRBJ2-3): DGGITQSPKYLFRKEGQNVTLSCEQNLNHDAMYWYRQDPGQGLRLIYYSQIVNDFQKGDIAEGYSVSREKKESFPLTVTSAQKNPTAFYLCASSLLGASTDTQYFGPGTRLTVL.

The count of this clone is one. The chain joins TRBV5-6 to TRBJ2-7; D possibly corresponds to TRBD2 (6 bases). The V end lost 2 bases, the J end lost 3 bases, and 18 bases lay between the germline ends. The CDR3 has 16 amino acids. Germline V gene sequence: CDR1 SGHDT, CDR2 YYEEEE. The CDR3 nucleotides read TGTGCCAGCAGCTTCGCCCATTTGACTAGTGGCTACGAGCAGTACTTC. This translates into CASSFAHLTSGYEQYF. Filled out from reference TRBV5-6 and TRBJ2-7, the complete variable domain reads DAGVTQSPTHLIKTRGQQVTLRCSPKSGHDTVSWYQQALGQGPQFIFQYYEEEERQRGNFPDRFSGHQFPNYSSELNVNALLLGDSALYLCASSFAHLTSGYEQYFGPGTRLTVT.

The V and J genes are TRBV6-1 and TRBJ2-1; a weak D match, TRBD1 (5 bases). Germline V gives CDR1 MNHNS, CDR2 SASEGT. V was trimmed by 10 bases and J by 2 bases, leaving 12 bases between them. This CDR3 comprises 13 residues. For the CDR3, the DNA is TGTGCCACGTCTACAGGACCCTACAATGAGCAGTTCTTC. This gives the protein CATSTGPYNEQFF.

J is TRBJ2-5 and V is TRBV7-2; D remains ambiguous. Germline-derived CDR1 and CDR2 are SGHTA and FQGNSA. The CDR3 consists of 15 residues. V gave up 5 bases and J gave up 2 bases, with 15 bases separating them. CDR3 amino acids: CASSRQRQEQETQYF. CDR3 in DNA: TGTGCCAGCAGCCGACAACGGCAGGAACAAGAGACCCAGTACTTC.

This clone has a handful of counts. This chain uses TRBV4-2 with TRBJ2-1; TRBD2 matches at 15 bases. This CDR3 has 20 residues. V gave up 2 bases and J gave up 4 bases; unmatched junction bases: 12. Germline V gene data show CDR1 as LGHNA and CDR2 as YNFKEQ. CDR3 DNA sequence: TGTGCCAGCAGCCAAAACCCGGGACTAGCGGGGGGAGAGGGTTACAATGAGCAGTTCTTC. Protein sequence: CASSQNPGLAGGEGYNEQFF.

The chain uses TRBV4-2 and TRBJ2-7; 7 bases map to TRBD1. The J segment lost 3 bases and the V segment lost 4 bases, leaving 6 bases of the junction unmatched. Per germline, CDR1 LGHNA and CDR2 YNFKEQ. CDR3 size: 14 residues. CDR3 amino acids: CASSPDRDFYEQYF. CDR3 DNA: TGTGCCAGCAGCCCCGACAGGGATTTCTACGAGCAGTACTTC.

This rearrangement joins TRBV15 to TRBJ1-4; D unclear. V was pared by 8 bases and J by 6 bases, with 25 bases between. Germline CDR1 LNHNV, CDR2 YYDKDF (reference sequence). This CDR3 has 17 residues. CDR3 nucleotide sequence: TGTGCCACCGCGCCAGAATGGCGGTTGAGCCCATATGAAAAACTGTTTTTT. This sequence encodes CATAPEWRLSPYEKLFF.

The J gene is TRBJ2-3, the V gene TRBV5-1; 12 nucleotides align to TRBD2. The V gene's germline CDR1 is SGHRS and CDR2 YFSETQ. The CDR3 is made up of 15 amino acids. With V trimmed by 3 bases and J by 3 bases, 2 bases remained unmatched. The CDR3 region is CASSSSGRATDTQYF. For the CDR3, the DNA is TGCGCCAGCAGCTCTAGCGGGAGGGCTACAGATACGCAGTATTTT. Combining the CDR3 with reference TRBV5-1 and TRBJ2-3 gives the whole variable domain KAGVTQTPRYLIKTRGQQVTLSCSPISGHRSVSWYQQTPGQGLQFLFEYFSETQRNKGNFPGRFSGRQFSNSRSEMNVSTLELGDSALYLCASSSSGRATDTQYFGPGTRLTVL.

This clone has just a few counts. CDR3 sequence (DNA): TGTGCCAGCAGCCTAGGACAGGGAGGTCAGCCCCAGCATTTT. Translating gives CASSLGQGGQPQHF. The chain joins TRBV5-6 to TRBJ1-5; 8 nucleotides agree with TRBD1. The CDR3 is 14 residues long. Germline V lookup: CDR1 SGHDT, CDR2 YYEEEE. The V and J ends lost 4 bases and 6 bases, in that order; junction bases with no gene match: 6.

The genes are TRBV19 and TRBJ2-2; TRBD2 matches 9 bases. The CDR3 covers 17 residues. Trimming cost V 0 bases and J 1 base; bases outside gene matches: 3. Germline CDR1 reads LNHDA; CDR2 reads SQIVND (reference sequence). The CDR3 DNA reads TGTGCCAGTAGTATAGACACTAGCGGGTTGAACACCGGGGAGCTGTTTTTT. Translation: CASSIDTSGLNTGELFF.

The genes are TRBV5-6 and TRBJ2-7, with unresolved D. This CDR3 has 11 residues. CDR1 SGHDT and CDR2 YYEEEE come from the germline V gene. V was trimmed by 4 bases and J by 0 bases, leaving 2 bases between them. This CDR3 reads CASSHSYEQYF. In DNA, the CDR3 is TGTGCCAGCAGCCACTCCTACGAGCAGTACTTC.

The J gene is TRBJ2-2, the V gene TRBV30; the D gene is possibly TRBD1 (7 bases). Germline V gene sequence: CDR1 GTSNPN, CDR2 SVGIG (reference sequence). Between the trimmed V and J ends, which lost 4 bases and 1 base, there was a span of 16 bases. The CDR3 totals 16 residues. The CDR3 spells CAWTVPGGLNTGELFF. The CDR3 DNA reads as TGTGCCTGGACCGTACCAGGGGGACTGAACACCGGGGAGCTGTTTTTT.

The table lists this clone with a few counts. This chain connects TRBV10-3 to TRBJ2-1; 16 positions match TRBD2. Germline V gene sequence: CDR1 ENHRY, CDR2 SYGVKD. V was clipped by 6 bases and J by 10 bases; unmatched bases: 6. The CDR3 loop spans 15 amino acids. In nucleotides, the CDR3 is TGTGCCATCAGCGGCGGGACTAGCGGGGGGGGCGAGCAGTTCTTC. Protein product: CAISGGTSGGGEQFF.

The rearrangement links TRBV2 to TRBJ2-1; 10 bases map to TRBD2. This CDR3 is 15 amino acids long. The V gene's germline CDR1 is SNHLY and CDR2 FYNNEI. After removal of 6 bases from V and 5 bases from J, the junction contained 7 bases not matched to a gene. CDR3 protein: CASRTGTSANNEQFF. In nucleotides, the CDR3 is TGTGCCAGCAGGACTGGGACTAGCGCAAACAATGAGCAGTTCTTC.

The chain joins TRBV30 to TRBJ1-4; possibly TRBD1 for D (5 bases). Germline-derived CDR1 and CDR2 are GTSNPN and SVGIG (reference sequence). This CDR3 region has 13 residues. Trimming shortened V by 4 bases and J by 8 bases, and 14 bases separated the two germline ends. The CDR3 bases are TGTGCCTGGAACCTCCCAGGGAAGGAAAAACTGTTTTTT. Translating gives CAWNLPGKEKLFF.

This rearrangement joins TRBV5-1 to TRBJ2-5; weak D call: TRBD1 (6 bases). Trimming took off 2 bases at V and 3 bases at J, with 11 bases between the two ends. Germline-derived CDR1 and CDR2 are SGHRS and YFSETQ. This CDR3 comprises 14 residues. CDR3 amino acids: CASSLQGTEETQYF. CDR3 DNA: TGCGCCAGCAGCTTACAGGGTACGGAAGAGACCCAGTACTTC.

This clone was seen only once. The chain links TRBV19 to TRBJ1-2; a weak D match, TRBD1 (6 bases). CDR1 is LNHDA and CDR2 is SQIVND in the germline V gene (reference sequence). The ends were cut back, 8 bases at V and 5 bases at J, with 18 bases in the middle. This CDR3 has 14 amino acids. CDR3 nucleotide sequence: TGTGCCAGTCGGACAGCGCCTGTATTTTATGGCTACACCTTC. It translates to CASRTAPVFYGYTF.

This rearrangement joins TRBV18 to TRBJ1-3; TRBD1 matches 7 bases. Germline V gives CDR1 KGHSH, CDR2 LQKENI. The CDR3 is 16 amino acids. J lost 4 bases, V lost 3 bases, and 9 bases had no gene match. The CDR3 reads CASSPGQQGRGNTIYF. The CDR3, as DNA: TGTGCCAGCTCACCCGGCCAACAGGGGAGAGGAAACACCATATATTTT.

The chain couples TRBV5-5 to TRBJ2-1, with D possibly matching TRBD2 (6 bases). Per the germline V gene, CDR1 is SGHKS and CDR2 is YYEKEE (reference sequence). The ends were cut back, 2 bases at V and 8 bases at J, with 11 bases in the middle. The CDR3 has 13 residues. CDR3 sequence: CASSFGTRDEQFF. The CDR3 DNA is TGTGCCAGCAGCTTCGGGACTCGGGATGAGCAGTTCTTC.

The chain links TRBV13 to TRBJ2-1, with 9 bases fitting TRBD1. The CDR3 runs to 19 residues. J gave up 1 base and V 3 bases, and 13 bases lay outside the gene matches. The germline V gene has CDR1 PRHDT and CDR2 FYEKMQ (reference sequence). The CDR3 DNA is TGTGCCAGCAGCTTGTCAGGTACAGGGGGCCGCCGATCCTACAATGAGCAGTTCTTC. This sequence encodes CASSLSGTGGRRSYNEQFF.

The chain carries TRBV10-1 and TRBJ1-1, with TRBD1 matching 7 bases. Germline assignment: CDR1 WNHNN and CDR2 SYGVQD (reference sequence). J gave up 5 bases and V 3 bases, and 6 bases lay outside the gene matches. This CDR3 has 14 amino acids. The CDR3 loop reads CASSEGGRQTEAFF. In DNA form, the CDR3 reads TGCGCCAGCAGTGAAGGGGGCCGCCAGACTGAAGCTTTCTTT.

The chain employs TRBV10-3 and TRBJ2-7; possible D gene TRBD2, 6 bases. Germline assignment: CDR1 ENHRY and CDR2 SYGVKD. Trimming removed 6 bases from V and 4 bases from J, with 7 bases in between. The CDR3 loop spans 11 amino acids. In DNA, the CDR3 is TGTGCCATCAGGACTAGTTACGAGCAGTACTTC. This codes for CAIRTSYEQYF.

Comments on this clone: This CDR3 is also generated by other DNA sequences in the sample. The CDR3, as DNA: TGCGCCAGCAGCTCACAAGAGACCCAGTACTTC. It encodes CASSSQETQYF. This chain uses TRBV5-1 with TRBJ2-5; D is undetermined. The V end lost 3 bases, the J end lost 2 bases, and 2 bases lay between the germline ends. The CDR3 is made up of 11 amino acids. Germline CDR1 SGHRS, CDR2 YFSETQ.

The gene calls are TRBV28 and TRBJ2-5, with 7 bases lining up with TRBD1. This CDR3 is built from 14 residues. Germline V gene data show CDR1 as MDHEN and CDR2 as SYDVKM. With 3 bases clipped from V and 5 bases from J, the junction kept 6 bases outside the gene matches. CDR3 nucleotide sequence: TGTGCCAGCAGTTTTTTAGGGGGCGATGAGACCCAGTACTTC. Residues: CASSFLGGDETQYF.

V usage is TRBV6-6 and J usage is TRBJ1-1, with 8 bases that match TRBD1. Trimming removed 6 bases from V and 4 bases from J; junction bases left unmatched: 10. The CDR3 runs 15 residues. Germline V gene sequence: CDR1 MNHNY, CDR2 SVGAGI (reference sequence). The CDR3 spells CASRPDRGWATEAFF. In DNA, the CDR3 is TGTGCCAGCAGACCCGACAGGGGCTGGGCCACTGAAGCTTTCTTT.

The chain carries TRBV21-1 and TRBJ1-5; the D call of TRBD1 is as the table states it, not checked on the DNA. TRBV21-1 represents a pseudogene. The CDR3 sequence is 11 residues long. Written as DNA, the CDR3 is TGTGCCAGCAGCAGTGGCCAGCCCCAGCATTTT. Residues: CASSSGQPQHF.

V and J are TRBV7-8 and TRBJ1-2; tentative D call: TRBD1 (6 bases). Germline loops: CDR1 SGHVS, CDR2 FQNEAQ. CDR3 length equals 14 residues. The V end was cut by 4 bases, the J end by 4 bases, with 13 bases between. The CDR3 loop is CASSSYRVGYGYTF. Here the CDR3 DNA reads TGTGCCAGCAGCTCATACAGGGTGGGCTATGGCTACACCTTC.

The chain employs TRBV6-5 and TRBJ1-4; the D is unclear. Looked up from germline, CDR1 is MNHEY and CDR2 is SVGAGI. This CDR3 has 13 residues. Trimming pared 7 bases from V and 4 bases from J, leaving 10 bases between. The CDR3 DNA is TGTGCCAGCAACAGAGACCTTAATGAAAAACTGTTTTTT. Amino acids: CASNRDLNEKLFF.

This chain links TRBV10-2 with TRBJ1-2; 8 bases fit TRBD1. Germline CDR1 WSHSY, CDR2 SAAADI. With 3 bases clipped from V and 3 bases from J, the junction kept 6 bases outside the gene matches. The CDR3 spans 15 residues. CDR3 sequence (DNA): TGCGCCAGCAGTGAAGGTAGACAGGGGTACTATGGCTACACCTTC. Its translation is CASSEGRQGYYGYTF.